One T cell receptor (beta chain) is described in this entry. The target antigen is unknown. Germline V gives CDR1 SNHLY, CDR2 FYNNEI. The CDR3 is 15 residues long. V shed 6 bases and J shed 4 bases, with 17 bases lying between them. How the authors handled the data: Around 91,000 TCRs per sample was the median, with a range of 23,224 to 690,600. TCRdb re-analysed the RACE reads in MiXCR, keeping a single row per CDR3 protein. The V and J calls follow TCRdb's processing rather than the paper's. The sample lists tens of thousands of distinct CDR3 sequences, approximately 9.5% occurring once. These data are taken from a study of human T cells and chemical hapten exposure. Findings and caveats of the study: With regard to DPC sensitization, TCRs above 1 in 1000 frequency did not change.

Time point specified: pre-sensitization, week 0. As to treatment: therapeutic diphenylcyclopropenone sensitization with weekly scalp DPC. The total RNA was obtained from whole blood that was not fractionated. Patients had alopecia, were aged 18 to 70, and were not pregnant. The sequence came from a woman aged 25 to 39 with alopecia areata. Some clones in this sample may be carry-over from other donors' samples. V and J are TRBV2 and TRBJ2-3, with D perhaps TRBD1 (6 bases). The sequenced sample was whole blood, obtained in connection with sensitization to the hapten diphenylcyclopropenone (DPC). CDR3: CASRLDPTGSDTQYF. CDR3 in DNA: TGTGCCAGCAGACTCGACCCCACAGGGTCAGATACGCAGTATTTT.